This TCR beta chain derives from a study of spatial heterogeneity in lung cancer. Study findings and constraints: Counts of expanded alpha and beta TCRs within tumors tracked the tumor nonsynonymous mutation count.

Each CDR3 protein is one row after TCRdb ran MiXCR on the 5' RACE reads. The sample lists roughly 16,000 distinct CDR3 sequences; approximately 7% were seen once. This clonotype was recorded many times. Its matching antigen is unknown. This beta chain is an off-target read within a library intended for alpha chains, so its frequency means little. Time point reported: sample taken at primary tumor resection. The ends lost 0 bases at V and 7 bases at J; junction bases unmatched: 8. There are 15 residues in the CDR3. Germline values: CDR1 SGDLS, CDR2 YYNGEE. The source is a female donor with early-stage non-small cell lung cancer. The chain couples TRBV9 to TRBJ2-7; 9 nucleotides match TRBD2. Sequenced material: lung tumor tissue, taken at surgery. The CDR3 DNA sequence: TGTGCCAGCAGCGTAGAAGGGACTAGCCTAGGAGAGCAGTACTTC. It yields the protein CASSVEGTSLGEQYF.